This T cell receptor beta chain derives from a study of blood T cells in healthy people across ages. CDR3 length equals 20 residues. Germline-derived CDR1 and CDR2 are SEHNR and FQNEAQ (reference sequence). Trimming shortened V by 1 base and J by 0 bases, and 21 bases separated the two germline ends. The use of a sample-barcoded 5' primer and a J-beta primer mix characterized a second PCR of about 7 to 12 cycles. MiXCR, run by TCRdb on the 5' RACE reads, gives a single entry per CDR3 protein. The sample includes 1.5 million to 2 million distinct CDR3 sequences, 34% seen only once; the top ten take 10% to 12%.

This TCR was sampled from a woman aged 30 to 39 in good health. The chain recombines TRBV7-9 with TRBJ2-2; maybe TRBD2 (6 bases). Sequenced material: blood. CDR3 loop: CASSLVRGTSGRPNTGELFF. CDR3 DNA: TGTGCCAGCAGCTTAGTGAGGGGTACTAGTGGGAGGCCGAACACCGGGGAGCTGTTTTTT.